This T cell receptor beta chain originates from a study of identical twins. V lost 2 bases to trimming and J lost 0 bases; unmatched junction nucleotides: 1. CDR3 length equals 17 residues. Germline V gene data show CDR1 as KGHSH and CDR2 as LQKENI. The study's findings and limits: Models underestimated out-of-frame TCR alpha sharing in monozygotic twins. Out-of-frame alpha sequences that twins shared showed excess low generation probability. While abundant cord blood beta clonotypes carried fewer insertions, memory repertoires showed no such pattern.

The cDNA had a unique molecular identifier and a template-switch universal primer site. TCRdb reprocessed the 5' RACE reads with MiXCR, giving one entry per CDR3 protein. Counted here are 690,000 or so distinct CDR3 sequences, roughly 6% occurring once; the ten biggest clones make up 1.5% to 2%. In its sample, this clonotype was seen a few times. What it binds is not known. The sample was naive T cells sorted from blood. This TCR was recovered from a young man in good health. The chain has TRBV18 and TRBJ2-6, with 10 positions matching TRBD1. Here the CDR3 DNA reads TGTGCCAGCTCACCAGGGACAGGGGTCTCTGGGGCCAACGTCCTGACTTTC. Translated: CASSPGTGVSGANVLTF.